This TCR beta chain was sequenced in a study of T-cell reconstitution after alpha-beta-depleted transplantation in children. Study results and limitations: Surviving thymic progenitors and recipient T cells were the source of high TCRbeta diversity at day 60 in some patients.

Only a few counts were recorded for this clonotype. The antigen is unknown. Preparation of the TCRbeta library used unique molecular identifiers. One entry per CDR3 protein results from TCRdb running MiXCR on the PCR reads. The repertoire includes fewer than 550,000 distinct CDR3 sequences, around 15% of them detected once, and about 32% sits in the top ten. The CDR3 totals 13 residues. V was trimmed by 0 bases and J by 4 bases, leaving 6 bases between them. CDR1 SGHRS and CDR2 YFSETQ come from the germline V gene. The V and J genes are TRBV5-1 and TRBJ2-3; no firm D call. Sequencing used PBMCs, mostly from graft donor cells, obtained 360 days after TCRalphabeta/CD19-depleted stem cell transplant. This sequence originates from a boy younger than two who had a stem cell transplant for Wiskott-Aldrich syndrome, so the T cells may come from the graft donor. The CDR3 DNA reads TGCGCCAGCAGCTTGGATTTGGCAGATACGCAGTATTTT. Encoded protein: CASSLDLADTQYF. Supplemented by reference TRBV5-1 and TRBJ2-3, the full variable domain reads KAGVTQTPRYLIKTRGQQVTLSCSPISGHRSVSWYQQTPGQGLQFLFEYFSETQRNKGNFPGRFSGRQFSNSRSEMNVSTLELGDSALYLCASSLDLADTQYFGPGTRLTVL.